The entry below gives a single T cell receptor (beta chain) sequence along with its context. Its antigen remains unknown. Donors counted as nominally healthy when sampled, yet unrecorded immune exposures were likely. The data originate from a study of cytomegalovirus exposure and HLA in healthy donors. General study results and limits: TCR sequences were mostly rare, though some public TCRs occurred in many donors. Using the classifier, cytomegalovirus status was reportedly diagnosed with high specificity and sensitivity.

The PCR employed 60 Vbeta primers together with 13 Jbeta primers. TCRdb's table, derived via immunoSEQ multiplex PCR, lists solely in-frame clones and lacks some. In the table there are 150,000 to 200,000 clones, about 65% of which are singletons. V was pared by 3 bases and J by 4 bases, with 21 bases between. The CDR3 has 18 amino acids. Germline V gives CDR1 MNHEY, CDR2 SMNVEV (reference sequence). The sequence was collected from a man aged 40-49 years in good health and CMV-seropositive. The chain combines TRBV27 with TRBJ2-2, with D possibly being TRBD2 (6 bases). Input material: PBMCs. CDR3 DNA: TGTGCCAGCAGTTTCTCCCTCGGGCCCGGGGGACCCACCGGGGAGCTGTTTTTT. Protein: CASSFSLGPGGPTGELFF.